The T cell receptor beta chain described here comes from a study of cytomegalovirus exposure and HLA in healthy donors (dated by TCRdb to about 2017). About the full investigation: An earlier analysis of approximately 640 of the donors reported 250 to 300 Gb of sequence data and approximately 110 million unique TCR beta sequences from 150 million to 200 million T cells. An early release that covered about 600 HLA-typed donors contained about 300 gigabases of sequencing data and 85 million to 100 million unique TCR sequences. Of the roughly 420 genotyped donors, 65% to 90% were placed in the genetic ancestry cluster associated with self-reported Caucasian donors. The study aimed to test whether cataloging public T cell receptors could reveal signatures of past pathogen exposure. The study profiled the T cell repertoires of 500 to 800 subjects by immunosequencing and related them to cytomegalovirus serostatus. Besides the first cohort of 500 to 700 subjects, a separate validation cohort made up of 120 different subjects was used. To predict cytomegalovirus infection status, the study brought together high-throughput TCR immunosequencing, statistical association of individual TCRs with disease status, and machine learning. A later analysis re-analyzed previously published TCR beta repertoires from approximately 670 donors and added high-resolution HLA genotyping to study TCR occurrence patterns. Rather than using new phenotypic data, the later analysis identified candidate immune exposures from TCR beta sequences and from how often those sequences occurred across donors. In an earlier analysis of about 590 of the donors, high-throughput TCR beta sequencing was used to judge whether each TCR beta V gene segment behaved as functional or pseudogenic. Alongside the repertoire data, information on donor age, sex, ethnicity and CMV serostatus was compiled. Genome-wide SNP genotypes for about three fifths of the roughly 670 donors were used in a later genetic analysis, which treated that subset as a discovery cohort. All discovery cohort repertoires had been generated using a single sequencing platform. Both class I and class II loci were covered by HLA typing, at four-digit resolution. The number of typed donors differed by locus: 629-630 for A, B, C, DRB1 and DQB1; about 520 for DQA1; 600 to 610 for DPA1; and some 430 for DPB1. Roughly 5 DR-DQ haplotypes were treated as single units for association and clustering because of strong linkage in the cohort. Among roughly 400 genotyped donors of the cohort, an average of around 240,000 unique TCR beta nucleotide sequences were sequenced per donor, approximately 20% of them non-productive.

Overall study outcomes, separate from this receptor: A cluster of highly shared sequence variants was judged likely to be a technical artifact of the sequencing pipeline. A later analysis associated about 17,000 TCR beta sequences with specific HLA alleles at a false discovery rate of 0.05. Because the 87-base-pair reads could not distinguish some IMGT-functional V segments, including TRBV6-2 and TRBV6-3, those segments were excluded. Immune exposure information for the cohort was limited to CMV serostatus. A later genetic analysis associated a missense DCLRE1C variant with V-gene and J-gene trimming of TCR beta chains, and an independent cohort replicated the association. Because counts were too low, 15 to 20 rarely observed V segments, including chromosome 9 orphons, were excluded from the earlier analysis of several hundred of the donors. According to a later analysis, most CMV-associated TCR beta chains appeared to be HLA-restricted, and the HLA associations seemed to be driven largely by CMV exposure. In vitro tests confirmed that three of the cytomegalovirus-associated TCR beta chains recognize cytomegalovirus antigens. A further reported finding was that TCR beta sequences accurately predicted the HLA-A and HLA-B alleles for most subjects in the first cohort. Compared with the approximately 710-donor mean, donors in an Asian-associated ancestry cluster had fewer N-insertions in productive TCRs, according to a later genetic analysis. The classifier was reported to diagnose cytomegalovirus status with high specificity and sensitivity in both the original and validation cohorts. In a later analysis, HLA-associated TCR beta chains were found to be more clonally expanded and to have lower generation probabilities than equally common non-associated chains. Because some donors lacked HLA typing at each locus, the association tests relied only on the typed subset. A later analysis found that TCR association rates varied across HLA loci, with DRB1 alleles showing the most associated TCRs and HLA-C alleles the fewest. Most TCR sequences were observed very rarely across donors, whereas some public TCRs were present in many individuals. Correlated functional status among segregating V segments might reflect linkage disequilibrium, but an unknown experimental factor could not be ruled out. This cohort had only TCR beta chains sequenced, and the lack of alpha or paired-chain data limited which features could be detected. Assigning TCR associations to individual alleles was difficult when HLA alleles, especially DR and DQ, strongly co-occurred. A total of fewer than 200 TCR beta chains were listed by the study as associated with cytomegalovirus. In an earlier analysis of around 500 of the donors, most TCR beta V segments appeared in productive rearrangements about 87% or about 30% of the time, broadly matching IMGT annotations. The presence/absence analyses assumed that sequencing depth was roughly uniform across donors, and that assumption may not be true. It was suggested by the authors that the approach could potentially be generalized to other disease states and immunological phenotypes. Several of the top co-occurrence clusters appeared to be linked to parvovirus B19, influenza, CMV and Epstein-Barr virus, according to a later analysis.

This clone was counted once. Its antigen is still unknown. There are no base qualities to consult, and no much larger clone falls within one base. Taken from cysteine to phenylalanine, the CDR3 has 14 residues. CDR3 DNA is the only sequence kept; it has 42 bases, read in frame from the first base. From a lookup of the germline V gene, CDR1 and CDR2 are SGHTA and FQGNSA. V was cut back by 1 base and J by 13 bases, leaving a gap of 19 bases between them. The cohort consisted of 650 to 700 healthy bone marrow donors. All cohort members were sampled while nominally healthy, although unrecorded immune exposures were likely present. The donor tested CMV seronegative, placing the donor among the roughly 340 seronegative members of the cohort. A peripheral blood sample was provided by each donor, and peripheral blood mononuclear cells were used for TCR beta sequencing. The Qiagen DNeasy Blood Extraction Kit was used to extract genomic DNA from the blood cell samples.

Library construction relied on the immunoSEQ multiplex PCR assay. A mixture of 60 forward primers for TCR Vbeta segments and 13 reverse primers for TCR Jbeta segments was used in the multiplex PCR. A multiplex PCR assay on genomic DNA amplified the CDR3 region of rearranged TCR beta genes. On the Illumina HiSeq System, the amplified TCR beta libraries were sequenced as 87-base-pair reads. The authors' analysis ran thus. A later analysis counted some 80 million unique TCR beta chains across the approximately 700 repertoires, and roughly 10 million of these chains were shared by at least two donors. A nearest-neighbor algorithm error-corrected the raw reads and collapsed the reads into unique sequences, merging closely related sequences to remove PCR and sequencing errors. To assign V, D and J gene segments, CDR3 sequences were aligned to IMGT reference sequences. For a sequence to be retained, a match of at least six nucleotides was required to both a V gene segment and a J gene segment. A rearrangement was called productive if the CDR3 had no stop codons and remained in frame with V and J, and every other rearrangement was called non-productive. CDR3 was defined according to IMGT convention as the region running from the second conserved V-encoded cysteine to the conserved J-encoded phenylalanine. The earlier analysis of 587 of the donors excluded any sequence lacking an unambiguous match to a single V gene segment. In an earlier analysis of around 590 of the donors, a V segment was called functional when productive rearrangements were above 56.7%, and segregating when the standard deviation between donors exceeded 5%. A statistical classification framework was built for diagnosing cytomegalovirus status from the catalog of TCR beta chain sequences. In a later analysis, V and J genes were assigned by comparing TCR nucleotide sequences against IMGT/GENE-DB human TR gene sequences. In a later analysis, CDR3 sequences and most-parsimonious VDJ recombination scenarios were assigned using the TCRdist pipeline. In a later analysis, every TCR beta chain was defined by the combination of its CDR3 amino acid sequence and its V-gene family, and reads without a unique V-gene family were dropped. In a later analysis, 500 to 650 highly shared, low-generation-probability nucleotide sequences were removed to address suspected cross-contamination and a sequencing artifact. In a later analysis, a clonal expansion index was calculated for each public chain from normalized within-repertoire ranks of inferred template counts. Generation probabilities in a later analysis came from a VDJ recombination model fitted to out-of-frame rearrangements, and those results were checked against IGoR. In a later analysis, hypergeometric tests were used to score TCR-TCR, TCR-HLA and TCR-CMV co-occurrence, with a repertoire-size bias correction applied to TCR pairs. In a later analysis, false discovery rates were estimated by permuting HLA or CMV assignments 20 times. In a later analysis, co-occurring TCRs were grouped using DBSCAN, with TCRdist sequence similarity added in when clustering inside HLA-allele-positive subsets. Repertoires with fewer than 30,000 or more than 120,000 public chains, plus five repertoires with anomalous nucleotide sharing, were excluded from co-occurrence clustering. TCRdb obtained this table from immuneACCESS and retained in-frame rearrangements with V and J assigned. These tables miss some clones; where compared with another copy, unresolved V genes account for less than half of the shortfall, and the remainder is unexplained. D and trimming were read from the DNA, whereas the V and J calls and clone size are those reported in that table. This sample comprises more than 80,000 clones, around 79% of them detected only once. The ten largest clones capture 3.5% to 4% of the sample.

The TCR originated in a man between 60 and 75 years old in good health and CMV-seronegative. Sequenced input: PBMCs. The rearranged segments are TRBV7-2 and TRBJ1-1; the D segment cannot be called with confidence. The DNA sequence is as follows: TGTGCCAGCAGCTTAGATCTGTATACCGCCGGCGGTTTCTTT. Translated, this is CASSLDLYTAGGFF.